Following are 14 T cell receptor beta chains from one sample sequenced in a study of T cell responses to AZD1222 COVID-19 vaccine. Measured with immunoSEQ multiplex PCR; TCRdb has only the in-frame clones, and not every one. The sample contains 13,000 to 15,000 clones, about 80% of which appear only once. Sample: peripheral blood, taken 28 days after the second AZD1222 dose. The receptors shown here come from an adult who received the AZD1222 COVID-19 vaccine.

The rearrangement uses TRBV5-1 and TRBJ1-1; 8 bases are a match to TRBD1. CDR1 and CDR2 (germline): SGHRS, YFSETQ. V shed 4 bases and J 1 base; nucleotides not matched to a gene: 9. The CDR3 totals 16 residues. The CDR3 is CASSPRGGQENTEAFF. For the CDR3, the DNA is TGCGCCAGCAGCCCCCGCGGGGGACAGGAGAACACTGAAGCTTTCTTT. Full variable domain (rest looked up from reference TRBV5-1 and TRBJ1-1): KAGVTQTPRYLIKTRGQQVTLSCSPISGHRSVSWYQQTPGQGLQFLFEYFSETQRNKGNFPGRFSGRQFSNSRSEMNVSTLELGDSALYLCASSPRGGQENTEAFFGQGTRLTVV.

This rearrangement joins TRBV9 to TRBJ1-4; 8 bases are shared with TRBD1. Trimming took 4 bases from V and 4 from J; bases not matched to a gene: 9. Germline V gene sequence: CDR1 SGDLS, CDR2 YYNGEE. The CDR3 is 16 residues long. In DNA form, the CDR3 reads TGTGCCAGCAGCCGATCTACAGGGGGAAATAATGAAAAACTGTTTTTT. Amino acid sequence: CASSRSTGGNNEKLFF.

This chain connects TRBV7-3 to TRBJ2-1; 10 bases align to TRBD2. This CDR3 has 15 residues. Germline V gives CDR1 SGHTA, CDR2 FQGTGA. The V segment lost 5 bases and the J segment 7 bases; nucleotides outside the gene matches: 8. As DNA, the CDR3 is TGTGCCAGCAGCGCGAGCGGGAGGGATCGTAATGAGCAGTTCTTC. Translated, it gives CASSASGRDRNEQFF.

The chain has TRBV7-9 and TRBJ2-7; TRBD1 is a possible D gene (5 bases). Germline V lookup: CDR1 SEHNR, CDR2 FQNEAQ (reference sequence). The V end was cut by 2 bases, the J end by 5 bases, with 13 bases between. This CDR3 spans 14 amino acids. The CDR3 bases are TGTGCCAGCAGCTTATATGGGTTACAGGACGAGCAGTACTTC. It encodes CASSLYGLQDEQYF.

This chain links TRBV5-1 with TRBJ2-1, with 11 bases matching TRBD1. This CDR3 has 20 amino acids. Germline V gives CDR1 SGHRS, CDR2 YFSETQ. Germline trimming cut 3 bases from V and 3 bases from J; bases unmatched to any gene: 17. The CDR3 region has the DNA TGCGCCAGCAGCTCCCCGCTGACTTTTCGGGGGACAGGGGGCTACAATGAGCAGTTCTTC. This translates into CASSSPLTFRGTGGYNEQFF. Full variable domain (outside the CDR3, taken from reference TRBV5-1 and TRBJ2-1): KAGVTQTPRYLIKTRGQQVTLSCSPISGHRSVSWYQQTPGQGLQFLFEYFSETQRNKGNFPGRFSGRQFSNSRSEMNVSTLELGDSALYLCASSSPLTFRGTGGYNEQFFGPGTRLTVL.

Turning to this clone: One end of the junction is discordant with germline, which a read error may explain. This rearrangement joins TRBV5-1 to TRBJ1-1; D is uncertain. Germline V lookup: CDR1 SGHRS, CDR2 YFSETQ. The length of the CDR3 is 14 residues. Here the CDR3 DNA reads TGCGCCAGCAGCCCCATGAATGTGGCGTTTGAGTCTACCTTT. Its protein product is CASSPMNVAFESTF.

The chain is built from TRBV2 and TRBJ1-4; the D gene is possibly TRBD1 (6 bases). The CDR3 totals 13 residues. Trimming took 6 bases from V and 7 from J, leaving 12 bases between them. Germline CDR1 reads SNHLY; CDR2 reads FYNNEI. The CDR3 DNA follows: TGTGCCAGCAGCAAGGGGGAGGGTGAAAAACTGTTTTTT. Translation gives CASSKGEGEKLFF.

On this clone itself: At one of its ends the junction is not consistent with the germline gene, which may arise from a read error. The CDR3 DNA follows: TGTGCCAGCAGCTTCACAACCCCGCACTCAGTCTTC. Translated, it gives CASSFTTPHSVF. This chain joins TRBV5-6 and TRBJ2-1; D gene unclear. CDR1 and CDR2 (germline): SGHDT, YYEEEE. The length of the CDR3 is 12 residues.

The V and J genes are TRBV4-2 and TRBJ2-3; D gene ambiguous. Germline CDR1 and CDR2: LGHNA and YNFKEQ. The CDR3 sequence is 16 residues long. Trimming cost V 2 bases and J 2 bases, with 14 bases left between them. CDR3 region: CASSQFPTTDTDTQYF. For the CDR3, the DNA is TGTGCCAGCAGCCAATTTCCGACGACTGACACAGATACGCAGTATTTT.

The CDR3 region is CASSFTGLYSNQPQHF. The CDR3 DNA is TGTGCCAGCAGTTTCACGGGTCTCTATAGCAATCAGCCCCAGCATTTT. The chain has TRBV28 and TRBJ1-5; no definite D call. This CDR3 contains 16 residues. Trimming removed 3 bases at V and 0 bases at J, with 12 bases between. Germline V gives CDR1 MDHEN, CDR2 SYDVKM.

The chain is built from TRBV7-2 and TRBJ2-7, with 9 bases matching TRBD1. CDR3 length equals 15 residues. CDR1 is SGHTA, CDR2 FQGNSA, per germline. V lost 3 bases to trimming and J lost 4 bases; unmatched junction nucleotides: 7. DNA of the CDR3: TGTGCCAGCAGCTTGACGACAGGGGGTCGGTACGAGCAGTACTTC. Encoded protein: CASSLTTGGRYEQYF.

V is TRBV27 and J is TRBJ1-4; weak D call: TRBD1 (6 bases). There are 14 residues in the CDR3. V lost 2 bases, J lost 8 bases, and 12 bases lay in between. Germline V lookup: CDR1 MNHEY, CDR2 SMNVEV (reference sequence). CDR3 residues: CASSLRGVGEKLFF. The CDR3 DNA follows: TGTGCCAGCAGTTTAAGGGGGGTTGGGGAAAAACTGTTTTTT.

This CDR3 is CASSEYNGGPYEQYF. CDR3 coding DNA: TGTGCCAGCAGTGAATACAACGGGGGACCCTACGAGCAGTACTTC. V is TRBV6-1 and J is TRBJ2-7, with TRBD2 as a possible D gene (6 bases). The V end lost 2 bases, the J end lost 2 bases, and 13 bases lay between the germline ends. The CDR3 is made up of 15 amino acids. CDR1 is MNHNS and CDR2 is SASEGT in the germline V gene.

This chain uses TRBV19 with TRBJ1-1; tentatively, D is TRBD1 (5 bases). The V end lost 3 bases, the J end lost 5 bases, and 13 bases lay between the germline ends. The germline V gene has CDR1 LNHDA and CDR2 SQIVND (reference sequence). CDR3 length: 14 residues. CDR3 residues: CASSIGGKLTEAFF. The CDR3 DNA is TGTGCCAGTAGTATCGGGGGGAAGCTGACTGAAGCTTTCTTT. Drawing the rest from reference TRBV19 and TRBJ1-1, the complete variable domain is DGGITQSPKYLFRKEGQNVTLSCEQNLNHDAMYWYRQDPGQGLRLIYYSQIVNDFQKGDIAEGYSVSREKKESFPLTVTSAQKNPTAFYLCASSIGGKLTEAFFGQGTRLTVV.